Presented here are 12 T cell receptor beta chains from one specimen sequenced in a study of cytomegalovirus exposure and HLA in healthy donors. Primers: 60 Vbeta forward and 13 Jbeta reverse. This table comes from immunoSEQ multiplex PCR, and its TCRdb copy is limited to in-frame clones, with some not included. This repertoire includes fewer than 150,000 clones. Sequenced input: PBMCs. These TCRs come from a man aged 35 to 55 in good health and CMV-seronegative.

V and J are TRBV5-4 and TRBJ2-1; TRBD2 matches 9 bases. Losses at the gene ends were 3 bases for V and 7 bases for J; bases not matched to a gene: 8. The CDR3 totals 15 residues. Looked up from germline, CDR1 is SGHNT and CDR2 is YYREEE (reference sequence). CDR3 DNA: TGTGCCAGCAGCTCGGCGGGGGGGCCTGGGAATGAGCAGTTCTTC. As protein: CASSSAGGPGNEQFF.

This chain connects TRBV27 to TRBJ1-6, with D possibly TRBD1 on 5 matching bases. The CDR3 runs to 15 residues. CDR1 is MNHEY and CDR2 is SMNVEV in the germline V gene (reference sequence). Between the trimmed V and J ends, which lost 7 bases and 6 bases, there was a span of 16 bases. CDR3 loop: CASTLTVGGNSPLHF. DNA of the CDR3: TGTGCCAGCACCCTGACCGTGGGGGGTAATTCACCCCTCCACTTT.

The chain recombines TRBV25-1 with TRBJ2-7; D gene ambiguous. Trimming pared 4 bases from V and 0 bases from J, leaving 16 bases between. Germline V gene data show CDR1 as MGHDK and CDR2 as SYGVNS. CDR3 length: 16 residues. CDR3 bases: TGTGCCAGCAGTGCTATAGCCCCAGTTCCCTCCTACGAGCAGTACTTC. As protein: CASSAIAPVPSYEQYF.

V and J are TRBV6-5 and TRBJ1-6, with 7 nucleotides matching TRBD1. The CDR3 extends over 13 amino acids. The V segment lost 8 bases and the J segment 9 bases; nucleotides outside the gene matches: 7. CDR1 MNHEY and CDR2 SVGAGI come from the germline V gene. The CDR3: CASRGQGGSPLHF. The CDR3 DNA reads TGTGCCAGCCGAGGGCAGGGGGGTTCACCCCTCCACTTT.

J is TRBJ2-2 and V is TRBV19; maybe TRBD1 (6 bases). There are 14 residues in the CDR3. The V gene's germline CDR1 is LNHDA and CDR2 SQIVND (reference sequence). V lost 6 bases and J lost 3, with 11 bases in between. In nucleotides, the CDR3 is TGTGCCAGTAGCTTAGGACAGTACACCGGGGAGCTGTTTTTT. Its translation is CASSLGQYTGELFF. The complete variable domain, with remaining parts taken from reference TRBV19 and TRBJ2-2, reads DGGITQSPKYLFRKEGQNVTLSCEQNLNHDAMYWYRQDPGQGLRLIYYSQIVNDFQKGDIAEGYSVSREKKESFPLTVTSAQKNPTAFYLCASSLGQYTGELFFGEGSRLTVL.

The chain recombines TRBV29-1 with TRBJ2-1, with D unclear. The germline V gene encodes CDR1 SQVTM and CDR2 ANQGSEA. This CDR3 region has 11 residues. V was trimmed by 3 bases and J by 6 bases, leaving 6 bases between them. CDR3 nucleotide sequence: TGCAGCGTTGAGGCAGGCAATGAGCAGTTCTTC. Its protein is CSVEAGNEQFF.

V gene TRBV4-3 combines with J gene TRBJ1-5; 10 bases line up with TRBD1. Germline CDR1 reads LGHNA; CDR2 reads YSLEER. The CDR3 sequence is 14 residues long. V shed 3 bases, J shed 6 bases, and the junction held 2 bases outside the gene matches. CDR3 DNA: TGCGCCAGCAGCCACCGGACAGGGGGTCAGCCCCAGCATTTT. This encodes CASSHRTGGQPQHF.

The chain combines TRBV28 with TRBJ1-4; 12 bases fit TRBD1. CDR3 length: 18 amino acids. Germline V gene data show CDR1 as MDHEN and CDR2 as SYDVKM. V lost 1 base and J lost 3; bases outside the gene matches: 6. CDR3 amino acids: CASSLSGTGGFPNEKLFF. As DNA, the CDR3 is TGTGCCAGCAGTTTATCCGGGACAGGGGGCTTCCCTAATGAAAAACTGTTTTTT.

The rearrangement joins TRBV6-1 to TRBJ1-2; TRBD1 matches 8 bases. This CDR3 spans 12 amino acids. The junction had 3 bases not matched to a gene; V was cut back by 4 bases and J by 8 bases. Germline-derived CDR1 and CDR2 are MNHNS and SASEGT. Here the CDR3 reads CASSGRGHGYTF. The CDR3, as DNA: TGTGCCAGCAGTGGCAGGGGGCACGGCTACACCTTC.

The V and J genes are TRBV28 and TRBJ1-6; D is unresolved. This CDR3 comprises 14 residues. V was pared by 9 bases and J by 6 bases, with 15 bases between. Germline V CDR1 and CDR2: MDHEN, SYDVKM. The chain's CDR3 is CARKTGVINSPLHF. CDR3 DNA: TGTGCCAGGAAAACCGGAGTTATTAATTCACCCCTCCACTTT.

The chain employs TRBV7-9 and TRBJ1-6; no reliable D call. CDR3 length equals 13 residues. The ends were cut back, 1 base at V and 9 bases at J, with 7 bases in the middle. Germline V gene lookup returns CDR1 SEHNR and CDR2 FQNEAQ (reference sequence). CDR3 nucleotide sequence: TGTGCCAGCAGCTTAGTCGAGGGTTCACCCCTCCACTTT. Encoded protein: CASSLVEGSPLHF.

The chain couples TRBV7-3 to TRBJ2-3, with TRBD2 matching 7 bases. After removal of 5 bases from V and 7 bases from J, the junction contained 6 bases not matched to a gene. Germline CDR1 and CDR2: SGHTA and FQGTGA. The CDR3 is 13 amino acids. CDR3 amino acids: CASSLGGDHTQYF. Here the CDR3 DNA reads TGTGCCAGCAGCCTGGGAGGGGACCATACGCAGTATTTT.